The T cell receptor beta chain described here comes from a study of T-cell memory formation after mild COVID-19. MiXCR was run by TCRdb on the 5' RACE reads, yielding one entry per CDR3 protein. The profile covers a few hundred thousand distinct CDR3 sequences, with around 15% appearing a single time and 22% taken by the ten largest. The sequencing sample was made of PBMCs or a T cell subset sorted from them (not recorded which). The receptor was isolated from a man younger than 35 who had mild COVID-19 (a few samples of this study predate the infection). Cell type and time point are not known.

The CDR3 coding sequence is TGTGCCAGCAGTCCACGGACAGGGAGTGTCGACGAGCAGTACTTC. Residues: CASSPRTGSVDEQYF. The V and J genes are TRBV27 and TRBJ2-7; 8 nucleotides align to TRBD1. Unmatched junction bases numbered 11, after V lost 5 bases and J lost 5 bases. The germline gives CDR1 MNHEY, CDR2 SMNVEV (reference sequence). This CDR3 spans 15 amino acids.